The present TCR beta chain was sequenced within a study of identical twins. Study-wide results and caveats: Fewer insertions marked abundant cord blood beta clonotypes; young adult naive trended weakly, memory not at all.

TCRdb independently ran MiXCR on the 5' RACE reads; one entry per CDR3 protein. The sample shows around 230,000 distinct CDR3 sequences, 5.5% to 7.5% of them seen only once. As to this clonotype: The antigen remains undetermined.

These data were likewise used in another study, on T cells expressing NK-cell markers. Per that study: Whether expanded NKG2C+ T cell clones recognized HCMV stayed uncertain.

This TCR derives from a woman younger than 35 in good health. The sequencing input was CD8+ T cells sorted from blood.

Written as DNA, the CDR3 is TGCGCCAGCAGCCCCGCGGACGGTCCTGAAGCTTTCTTT. This codes for CASSPADGPEAFF. V is TRBV4-1 and J is TRBJ1-1, with D hard to call. V shed 4 bases and J shed 6 bases, with 12 bases lying between them. In germline, CDR1 is MGHRA, CDR2 YSYEKL. This CDR3 is built from 13 residues.